This TCR beta chain comes out of a study of T cells in Graves' hyperthyroidism and ophthalmopathy. General study results and limits: The blood repertoire included most of the expanded thyroid clonotypes above 0.001.

This CDR3 is built from 12 residues. The V end was cut by 6 bases, the J end by 4 bases, with 7 bases between. Germline CDR1 SNHLY, CDR2 FYNNEI. This clonotype was recorded at least ten times. What it recognizes is unknown. Patients counted as stable if ophthalmopathy did not develop within 18 months. Lactation, pregnancy, other autoimmune disease or uncontrolled infection led to exclusion of patients. Diagnosis rested on symptoms, serum thyroxine and TRAb, thyroid ultrasound, and orbital computed tomography. Using RNA transcripts as the source, TCR beta CDR3 regions were amplified. TCR CDR3 underwent first-round RT-PCR with the HTBI primer set. MiXCR, run by TCRdb on the multiplex PCR reads, gives a single entry per CDR3 protein. The sample includes about 96,000 distinct CDR3 sequences, roughly 49% of them seen just once.

This clonotype was sampled from a woman in her 40s with Graves' hyperthyroidism. The genes are TRBV2 and TRBJ1-5, with D possibly TRBD1 on 5 matching bases. The sequencing input was blood. The CDR3 spells CASRDTNQPQHF. The CDR3 DNA reads TGTGCCAGCAGGGACACAAATCAGCCCCAGCATTTT.